This TCR beta chain was captured by sequencing in a study of blood T cells in healthy people across ages. Regarding the study as a whole: Per-million-T-cell TCR beta diversity fell roughly linearly with age. Naive T cell percentage and TCR beta diversity correlated strongly.

For the second PCR, which ran for roughly 7 to 11 cycles, a sample-barcoded 5' primer and a J-beta primer mix were used. The study obtained at least 3 million CDR3-containing paired-end reads from every sample. TCRdb re-called the 5' RACE reads with MiXCR, one entry per CDR3 protein. The sample has about 1.6 million distinct CDR3 sequences, almost 35% seen once. Concerning this clonotype: Its antigen is not identified.

For every donor, a draw yielded approximately 9.9 milliliters of peripheral blood. J was trimmed by 11 bases and V by 6 bases; bases with no gene match: 10. This CDR3 has 13 residues. Germline-derived CDR1 and CDR2 are SGHAT and FQNNGV. The specimen was blood. The rearrangement joins TRBV11-2 to TRBJ1-1; 9 nucleotides match TRBD1. The sequence was collected from a woman aged 25 to 39 in good health. The CDR3 DNA is TGTGCCAGCAGGACGGGACAGGGTTTGCACGCTTTCTTT. Translation: CASRTGQGLHAFF.